Presented here are 30 T cell receptor beta chains from one specimen sequenced in a study of T cells in pancreatic ductal adenocarcinoma. Sequenced by immunoSEQ multiplex PCR; TCRdb stores in-frame clones only, minus some. Here the sample spans 7,500 to 9,500 clones, nearly 90% being singletons. Selected pancreatic ductal adenocarcinoma patients had undergone surgery without neoadjuvant therapy. The sample comprised PBMCs. These receptors were collected from a human donor with pancreatic ductal adenocarcinoma.

This chain's CDR3 is CATSARWITVEKLFF. The DNA for the CDR3 is TGTGCCACCAGCGCGCGATGGATCACAGTTGAAAAACTGTTTTTT. J is TRBJ1-4 and V is TRBV15, with no clear D. From germline, CDR1 is LNHNV and CDR2 YYDKDF (reference sequence). CDR3 length: 15 residues. V was trimmed by 5 bases and J by 7 bases, leaving 17 bases between them.

The V and J genes are TRBV19 and TRBJ1-5, with 7 bases fitting TRBD1. The V gene's germline CDR1 is LNHDA and CDR2 SQIVND (reference sequence). The CDR3 runs to 15 residues. V dropped 4 bases and J dropped 0; count of bases not matched to a gene: 3. The CDR3 bases are TGTGCCAGTAGTAGGGACAGCTATAGCAATCAGCCCCAGCATTTT. The encoded protein is CASSRDSYSNQPQHF.

V gene TRBV19 combines with J gene TRBJ2-3; D remains unclear. The CDR3 runs to 13 residues. Germline V gene sequence: CDR1 LNHDA, CDR2 SQIVND (reference sequence). Trimming took off 2 bases at V and 6 bases at J, with 9 bases between the two ends. The CDR3 loop reads CASSITQRDTQYF. CDR3 nucleotides: TGTGCCAGTAGTATAACCCAGAGGGATACGCAGTATTTT.

This clone was seen only once. The J gene is TRBJ2-7, the V gene TRBV14; TRBD2 matches at 8 bases. Germline assignment: CDR1 SGHDN and CDR2 FVKESK. Trimming took 3 bases from V and 8 from J; bases not matched to a gene: 15. This CDR3 is 16 amino acids long. Here the CDR3 reads CASSHIRGGARRQQYF. CDR3 DNA sequence: TGTGCCAGCAGCCATATCCGGGGGGGGGCCCGACGGCAGCAGTACTTC.

The V gene is TRBV4-1, the J gene TRBJ1-4; the match to TRBD1 covers 7 bases. V was clipped by 3 bases and J by 8 bases; unmatched bases: 6. Germline lookup yields CDR1 MGHRA and CDR2 YSYEKL. This CDR3 has 14 amino acids. Here the CDR3 DNA reads TGCGCCAGCAGCCATGGGACAGAAGGAGAAAAACTGTTTTTT. This sequence encodes CASSHGTEGEKLFF.

V is TRBV7-9 and J is TRBJ2-1; 12 nucleotides line up with TRBD2. The CDR3 runs to 16 residues. Germline trimming cut 4 bases from V and 3 bases from J; bases unmatched to any gene: 4. CDR1 SEHNR and CDR2 FQNEAQ come from the germline V gene (reference sequence). In DNA form, the CDR3 reads TGTGCCAGCAGCTCTCTAGCGGGGGGGGGCTACAATGAGCAGTTCTTC. Amino acid sequence: CASSSLAGGGYNEQFF.

The chain is built from TRBV6-5 and TRBJ2-7; 12 bases are a match to TRBD2. The length of the CDR3 is 15 residues. The germline gives CDR1 MNHEY, CDR2 SVGAGI. Trimming at V came to 2 bases and at J to 6 bases, leaving 5 bases not matched to a gene. As DNA, the CDR3 is TGTGCCAGCAGTTACCTAGCGGGAGGGCCCAGCGAGCAGTACTTC. Translated: CASSYLAGGPSEQYF.

This clone was found once. V gene TRBV6-5 combines with J gene TRBJ2-6; D gene ambiguous. V shed 6 bases and J shed 4 bases, with 10 bases lying between them. The CDR3 has 14 amino acids. Germline assignment: CDR1 MNHEY and CDR2 SVGAGI. CDR3 residues: CASSYTTGANVLTF. For the CDR3, the DNA is TGTGCCAGCAGCTATACTACCGGGGCCAACGTCCTGACTTTC.

The V call is TRBV2, the J call TRBJ1-1; D unresolved. V lost 6 bases to trimming and J lost 1 base, with 15 bases between them. The CDR3 consists of 15 residues. CDR1 is SNHLY and CDR2 is FYNNEI in the germline V gene. DNA of the CDR3: TGTGCCAGCAGAGACCGCGGGTCGAGGAACACTGAAGCTTTCTTT. It specifies CASRDRGSRNTEAFF.

This chain uses TRBV9 with TRBJ2-3; no definite D call. The V gene lost 0 bases and the J gene lost 7 bases, with 12 bases spanning the gap. Germline V gives CDR1 SGDLS, CDR2 YYNGEE. The CDR3 length is 14 residues. CDR3 DNA sequence: TGTGCCAGCAGCGTAGTTTCCCCATCAAATACGCAGTATTTT. Translating it yields CASSVVSPSNTQYF.

This rearrangement joins TRBV4-3 to TRBJ2-7; TRBD2 matches 10 bases. CDR1 and CDR2 from the germline V gene are LGHNA and YSLEER. This CDR3 is built from 14 residues. The V gene end was trimmed by 2 bases and the J gene end by 7 bases; junction bases not matched to a gene: 5. The CDR3 sequence: CASSQTSGMGEQYF. DNA for the CDR3: TGCGCCAGCAGCCAAACTAGCGGGATGGGGGAGCAGTACTTC.

There are a few counts of this clone. J is TRBJ1-4 and V is TRBV19; TRBD1 is a possible D gene (5 bases). This CDR3 comprises 15 residues. The germline V and J ends were trimmed by 5 bases and 7 bases, with 17 bases remaining between them. Germline assignment: CDR1 LNHDA and CDR2 SQIVND (reference sequence). The CDR3 DNA is TGTGCCAGTAGTGGAGGGGAGGGTTGGGCTGAAAAACTGTTTTTT. It translates to CASSGGEGWAEKLFF.

The chain employs TRBV30 and TRBJ1-2; 9 nucleotides line up with TRBD1. Germline trimming cut 5 bases from V and 8 bases from J; bases unmatched to any gene: 9. The length of the CDR3 is 13 residues. In germline, CDR1 is GTSNPN, CDR2 SVGIG (reference sequence). In DNA, the CDR3 is TGTGCCTGGGCCGAGGACAGGGGTAAAGGCTACACCTTC. Its protein is CAWAEDRGKGYTF.

The chain combines TRBV27 with TRBJ1-2, with unresolved D. The CDR3 extends over 12 amino acids. V lost 5 bases and J lost 7, with 11 bases in between. The germline gives CDR1 MNHEY, CDR2 SMNVEV (reference sequence). Here the CDR3 DNA reads TGTGCCAGCAGTACCTCGGGAGGTGGCTACACCTTC. Residues: CASSTSGGGYTF.

The rearrangement links TRBV11-3 to TRBJ2-1, with 11 bases aligning to TRBD2. Germline V gene sequence: CDR1 SGHNT, CDR2 YENEEA. Trimming removed 4 bases from V and 3 bases from J; junction bases left unmatched: 2. The CDR3 is made up of 15 amino acids. CDR3: CASSSGLAGYNEQFF. The DNA for the CDR3 is TGTGCCAGCAGCTCAGGACTAGCGGGCTACAATGAGCAGTTCTTC.

The rearrangement links TRBV20-1 to TRBJ2-1; D perhaps matches TRBD2 (6 bases). This CDR3 comprises 11 residues. V lost 6 bases to trimming and J lost 8 bases, with 11 bases between them. Per germline, CDR1 DFQATT and CDR2 SNEGSKA (reference sequence). For the CDR3, the DNA is TGCAGTGCGGAGGGCCGCGATGAGCAGTTCTTC. Translating it yields CSAEGRDEQFF.

This chain joins TRBV5-6 and TRBJ2-3; TRBD2 aligns across 8 bases. Per germline, CDR1 SGHDT and CDR2 YYEEEE. Trimming took 3 bases from V and 4 from J; bases not matched to a gene: 13. There are 17 residues in the CDR3. The CDR3 here is CASSSFAAGGDADTQYF. In DNA, the CDR3 is TGTGCCAGCAGCTCCTTCGCGGCGGGGGGCGACGCAGATACGCAGTATTTT.

This clone was observed a single time. The V call is TRBV9, the J call TRBJ2-6; a weak D match, TRBD1 (5 bases). This CDR3 comprises 21 residues. Deletions cut 2 bases from V and 0 bases from J, with 24 bases between. CDR1 and CDR2 from the germline V gene are SGDLS and YYNGEE. The chain's CDR3 is CASSVPGHGTNPGSGANVLTF. The CDR3 DNA sequence: TGTGCCAGCAGCGTCCCTGGACACGGAACGAATCCAGGCTCTGGGGCCAACGTCCTGACTTTC.

V gene TRBV30 combines with J gene TRBJ1-6; 8 bases are shared with TRBD1. The ends lost 4 bases at V and 9 bases at J; junction bases unmatched: 11. The CDR3 runs 15 residues. Germline CDR1 GTSNPN, CDR2 SVGIG (reference sequence). Written as DNA, the CDR3 is TGTGCCTGGAACCCACCGGGACAGGTTTTTTCACCCCTCCACTTT. Translation gives CAWNPPGQVFSPLHF.

J is TRBJ2-3 and V is TRBV4-3; 11 bases line up with TRBD2. The J segment lost 6 bases and the V segment lost 4 bases, leaving 9 bases of the junction unmatched. CDR1 is LGHNA, CDR2 YSLEER, per germline. This CDR3 has 16 amino acids. CDR3 in amino acids: CASSRELAGVGDTQYF. The CDR3 coding sequence is TGCGCCAGCAGCCGCGAACTAGCGGGAGTAGGTGATACGCAGTATTTT.

The chain carries TRBV28 and TRBJ1-5, with no clear D. V was trimmed by 3 bases and J by 3 bases, leaving 6 bases between them. The germline gives CDR1 MDHEN, CDR2 SYDVKM. The CDR3 runs to 13 residues. CDR3 amino acids: CASSFFSNQPQHF. The CDR3 DNA is TGTGCCAGCAGTTTCTTCTCCAATCAGCCCCAGCATTTT.

The rearrangement uses TRBV6-4 and TRBJ2-3, with a weak D call TRBD2 (6 bases). Per the germline V gene, CDR1 is MRHNA and CDR2 is SNTAGT. The V end was cut by 4 bases, the J end by 1 base, with 12 bases between. The CDR3 is 15 amino acids. The CDR3 reads CASSVTREGTDTQYF. The CDR3 DNA sequence: TGTGCCAGCAGTGTGACTAGGGAGGGCACAGATACGCAGTATTTT.

The table lists this clone with a count of one. This sequence joins TRBV6-1 and TRBJ2-1; a possible D gene is TRBD2 (6 bases). Trimming shortened V by 6 bases and J by 5 bases, and 11 bases separated the two germline ends. Looked up from germline, CDR1 is MNHNS and CDR2 is SASEGT. The CDR3 loop spans 13 amino acids. The CDR3 DNA reads TGTGCCAGCAGGCCTGGGACTCACAATGAGCAGTTCTTC. This codes for CASRPGTHNEQFF.

The chain has TRBV18 and TRBJ2-7; a weak D match, TRBD1 (5 bases). Germline CDR1 is KGHSH and CDR2 is LQKENI. V lost 0 bases to trimming and J lost 6 bases, with 15 bases between them. CDR3 length equals 15 residues. The CDR3 protein is CASSPPGREVSEQYF. CDR3 coding DNA: TGTGCCAGCTCACCACCGGGCAGGGAAGTTAGCGAGCAGTACTTC.

V is TRBV6-1 and J is TRBJ2-3, with 12 bases lining up with TRBD2. Germline CDR1 reads MNHNS; CDR2 reads SASEGT. The CDR3 runs to 16 residues. V gave up 1 base and J gave up 4 bases; unmatched junction bases: 3. This CDR3 is CASSEDLAGGADTQYF. The CDR3 nucleotides are TGTGCCAGCAGTGAAGATCTAGCGGGAGGGGCAGATACGCAGTATTTT.

This clone was counted a single time. This chain uses TRBV7-9 with TRBJ2-3; D perhaps matches TRBD1 (5 bases). V shed 2 bases and J shed 7 bases, with 7 bases lying between them. The CDR3 runs 12 residues. Germline CDR1 and CDR2: SEHNR and FQNEAQ (reference sequence). The CDR3 DNA is TGTGCCAGCAGCTTACAGGGAAATACGCAGTATTTT. It yields the protein CASSLQGNTQYF.

V gene TRBV7-2 combines with J gene TRBJ1-5, with a possible D match to TRBD1 (5 bases). Germline V gives CDR1 SGHTA, CDR2 FQGNSA. The V end was cut by 8 bases, the J end by 1 base, with 9 bases between. The CDR3 is 13 residues long. The CDR3 here is CASQGESNQPQHF. The CDR3 nucleotides are TGTGCCAGCCAGGGCGAGAGCAATCAGCCCCAGCATTTT.

The genes are TRBV29-1 and TRBJ2-7, with 7 positions matching TRBD1. V gave up 5 bases and J gave up 4 bases; unmatched junction bases: 14. Germline V gives CDR1 SQVTM, CDR2 ANQGSEA. The CDR3 runs to 15 residues. This CDR3 reads CSVKLAGRGSYEQYF. In nucleotides, the CDR3 is TGCAGCGTTAAGTTGGCGGGCAGGGGGTCGTACGAGCAGTACTTC.

The chain couples TRBV9 to TRBJ2-5; 14 bases are a match to TRBD2. Germline-derived CDR1 and CDR2 are SGDLS and YYNGEE. The CDR3 has 16 residues. The J segment lost 5 bases and the V segment lost 3 bases, leaving 6 bases of the junction unmatched. Here the CDR3 reads CASSGTSGGTGETQYF. CDR3 coding DNA: TGTGCCAGCAGCGGGACTAGCGGGGGGACGGGTGAGACCCAGTACTTC.

V and J are TRBV5-1 and TRBJ1-2, with TRBD1 matching over 7 bases. The J segment lost 7 bases and the V segment lost 6 bases, leaving 12 bases of the junction unmatched. Germline assignment: CDR1 SGHRS and CDR2 YFSETQ. This CDR3 has 14 residues. The chain's CDR3 is CASTRDSPGGGYTF. The CDR3 nucleotides read TGCGCCAGCACCCGGGACAGCCCAGGAGGTGGCTACACCTTC.